This T cell receptor beta chain was recovered during a study of cytomegalovirus exposure and HLA in healthy donors. Study observations and caveats: Previous analysis showed most TCR beta V segments were productive about 87% or about 30% of the time.

From germline, CDR1 is SGHTA and CDR2 FQGTGA. V was pared by 5 bases and J by 6 bases, with 17 bases between. The CDR3 extends over 15 amino acids. The PCR contained 60 Vbeta and 13 Jbeta primers. The method was immunoSEQ multiplex PCR; TCRdb's version includes in-frame clones alone and lacks a portion of them. The table includes 110,000 to 150,000 clones, less than 85% detected once. Turning to this clone: Its antigen is undetermined.

The sequencing input was PBMCs. The receptor comes from a woman aged 55-70 years in good health and CMV-seropositive. The chain uses TRBV7-3 and TRBJ2-1, with D maybe TRBD1 (6 bases). The DNA of the CDR3 is TGTGCCAGCAGCCCGACACCACAGGGAGTCAATGAGCAGTTCTTC. Translated, it gives CASSPTPQGVNEQFF.